This T cell receptor (beta chain) was profiled in a study of blood T cell repertoires in COVID-19 (dated by TCRdb to the early 2020s). In terms of the full investigation: Samples from collaborators originated in the United States, Italy and Spain and spanned both the acute and convalescent phases of COVID-19. The material from the prospective study consisted of cDNA or gDNA derived from T cells, B-cell-depleted T cells, or PBMCs. Deeply sampled blood TCRbeta repertoires from subjects exposed to, actively infected with, or recovered from COVID-19 were included in the dataset. A freely available public database, intended as a resource for researchers studying the immune response to SARS-CoV-2, is where the repertoires were released. The samples were drawn from two sources: the first 160 participants of the ongoing ImmuneRACE study, and 950 to 1,500 subjects contributed by 6 global collaborators. A de-identified subject ID, COVID-19 status, age in years and sex were almost always included in the sample metadata. Where HLA class I and class II types were available, the types were taken from metadata supplied by the sample provider, not from assay-based typing. General conclusions and limits of the study: Clinical and demographic metadata were provided uncurated, with the amount varying by source and participant.

A note on this clone: Its cognate antigen has yet to be identified. The record has no base qualities; no much larger clone is one base away.

The immunoSEQ Assay, a bias-controlled multiplex PCR, was used to amplify TCRbeta CDR3 regions from genomic DNA. In the paper's pipeline: Nucleated cell counts per sample were estimated from amplification of reference gene primers within the assay. To quantify the absolute abundance of each unique TCRbeta CDR3 rearrangement, sequence reads were collapsed and filtered. For each sample, productive Simpson clonality was calculated as the square root of Simpson's diversity index over productive rearrangements. TCRdb re-hosts the immuneACCESS table, in-frame sequences only. Its copies lack some clones; in the studies checked, an unresolved V gene accounts for under half of them, and the cause for the rest is not known. Clone size and V and J calls were adopted from that table, with D and trimming inferred from the DNA. The sample records just over 650,000 clones, 75% to 90% of which are singletons. Of the sample, around 0.3% falls within the top ten clones.

Each collaborating institution followed its own protocols to collect whole blood in K2EDTA tubes. For TCRbeta analysis, collaborator samples were shipped as frozen whole blood, as isolated PBMCs, or as DNA extracted from either sample type. The CDR3, cysteine through phenylalanine, is 15 amino acids long. Only the CDR3 region is kept as DNA, spanning 45 bases read in frame from base 1. V is cut by 6 bases and J by 7 bases, and the space between the germline ends is 18 bases. CDR1 and CDR2 are read off the germline V gene as MNHEY and SVGAGI. Sequencing used peripheral blood. This clonotype originated in a woman in her late teens or twenties with acute or convalescent COVID-19. The chain was built from TRBV6-5 and TRBJ1-4, and TRBD1 may be the D gene, going by 6 matching bases. This receptor has the CDR3 CASRLRAGGVEKLFF. DNA sequence: TGTGCCAGCAGGTTAAGGGCGGGGGGCGTTGAAAAACTGTTTTTT.